The next 15 T cell receptor beta chains were all read from a single sample in a study of siplizumab effects on memory and regulatory T cells. The antigens these receptors bind are not known. Generated by immunoSEQ multiplex PCR, the TCRdb table keeps only in-frame clones and is missing some. The table lists more than 13,000 clones, 40% to 45% of them singletons, with about 8.3% in the top ten. Mixed lymphocyte reaction cells underwent roughly six days of coculture at 37°C. Sequencing input: CFSE-low (dividing) CD4+ T cells sorted from an allogeneic mixed lymphocyte reaction. The receptor set was obtained from a human donor in good health; the cells came from an allogeneic mixed lymphocyte reaction. Some clones in this sample may be carry-over from other donors' samples.

This chain links TRBV14 with TRBJ2-1; 7 bases match TRBD2. Germline CDR1 is SGHDN and CDR2 is FVKESK. V lost 3 bases, J lost 2 bases, and 16 bases stayed unmatched. CDR3 length: 19 amino acids. In nucleotides, the CDR3 is TGTGCCAGCAGCCATTGGATTAGCGGGCCCCCAAGGCCCTACAATGAGCAGTTCTTC. Protein: CASSHWISGPPRPYNEQFF.

This clone appeared a few times. The V call is TRBV18, the J call TRBJ1-1, with D hard to call. Germline loops: CDR1 KGHSH, CDR2 LQKENI. The CDR3 runs 14 residues. Trimming removed 3 bases from V and 4 bases from J, with 12 bases in between. This CDR3 reads CASSPAVRVTEAFF. DNA for the CDR3: TGTGCCAGCTCACCGGCAGTTCGGGTCACTGAAGCTTTCTTT. The complete variable domain, with remaining parts taken from reference TRBV18 and TRBJ1-1, reads NAGVMQNPRHLVRRRGQEARLRCSPMKGHSHVYWYRQLPEEGLKFMVYLQKENIIDESGMPKERFSAEFPKEGPSILRIQQVVRGDSAAYFCASSPAVRVTEAFFGQGTRLTVV.

This clone turned up a few times. The V gene is TRBV6-1, the J gene TRBJ2-1, with a tentative D call TRBD1 (6 bases). Trimming took off 2 bases at V and 3 bases at J, with 14 bases between the two ends. Germline V gives CDR1 MNHNS, CDR2 SASEGT. The CDR3 is 16 residues long. The CDR3: CASSEILGAGYNEQFF. CDR3 nucleotides: TGTGCCAGCAGTGAAATTTTGGGGGCGGGCTACAATGAGCAGTTCTTC.

There are a few counts of this clone. This rearrangement joins TRBV9 to TRBJ2-2; possibly TRBD1 or TRBD2 for D (5 bases each). The CDR3 runs to 15 residues. Germline V gene lookup returns CDR1 SGDLS and CDR2 YYNGEE. Trimming took off 10 bases at V and 1 base at J, with 17 bases between the two ends. CDR3 sequence (DNA): TGTGCCTCCCAAACGGGGACGGGGAACACCGGGGAGCTGTTTTTT. Translation gives CASQTGTGNTGELFF.

This clone is labeled medium-sized (0.01 to 0.1%). The genes are TRBV6-5 and TRBJ1-2; D possibly corresponds to TRBD1 (5 bases). The germline V and J ends were trimmed by 2 bases and 6 bases, with 13 bases remaining between them. Germline CDR1 is MNHEY and CDR2 is SVGAGI. The CDR3 contains 14 residues. DNA of the CDR3: TGTGCCAGCAGTTACCGGGGCAGAACAAATGGCTACACCTTC. This sequence encodes CASSYRGRTNGYTF.

There are a few counts of this clone. The chain uses TRBV6-5 and TRBJ2-1; D is unclear. This CDR3 region has 15 residues. Germline V gene data show CDR1 as MNHEY and CDR2 as SVGAGI. With 2 bases removed from V and 6 bases from J, the gap between germline ends came to 14 bases. CDR3 sequence: CASSYRSELANEQFF. The DNA of the CDR3 is TGTGCCAGCAGTTACCGTTCAGAGCTGGCCAATGAGCAGTTCTTC.

The rearrangement joins TRBV19 to TRBJ2-5; D gene ambiguous. This CDR3 is 13 amino acids long. The ends were cut back, 3 bases at V and 4 bases at J, with 9 bases in the middle. CDR1 is LNHDA, CDR2 SQIVND, per germline (reference sequence). As DNA, the CDR3 is TGTGCCAGTAGTATGGGGTCCCTAGAGACCCAGTACTTC. It encodes CASSMGSLETQYF.

The chain links TRBV29-1 to TRBJ1-4; possible D gene TRBD1, 6 bases. Germline CDR1 reads SQVTM; CDR2 reads ANQGSEA. CDR3 length: 13 residues. Trimming pared 5 bases from V and 6 bases from J, leaving 13 bases between. The CDR3 sequence is CSVRGQSYEKLFF. In DNA form, the CDR3 reads TGCAGCGTTAGAGGACAGAGTTATGAAAAACTGTTTTTT.

The chain combines TRBV2 with TRBJ2-3, with D hard to call. The CDR3 sequence is 15 residues long. Germline lookup yields CDR1 SNHLY and CDR2 FYNNEI. Trimming pared 3 bases from V and 2 bases from J, leaving 12 bases between. CDR3: CASSEFPSPTDTQYF. CDR3 nucleotides: TGTGCCAGCAGTGAGTTTCCTTCCCCCACAGATACGCAGTATTTT.

In its sample, this clone is medium-sized. The J gene is TRBJ2-7, the V gene TRBV2; the match to TRBD1 covers 7 bases. CDR3 length: 14 residues. Germline V CDR1 and CDR2: SNHLY, FYNNEI. V gave up 3 bases and J gave up 5 bases; unmatched junction bases: 7. The CDR3 bases are TGTGCCAGCAGTGACAGGACAGGTATGAACGAGCAGTACTTC. Amino acids: CASSDRTGMNEQYF.

This clone has only one observation. The rearrangement links TRBV11-2 to TRBJ1-2, with D unresolved. Trimming removed 8 bases at V and 3 bases at J, with 7 bases between. Germline assignment: CDR1 SGHAT and CDR2 FQNNGV. CDR3 length: 11 residues. CDR3 DNA sequence: TGTGCCAGCGCTAGTTACTATGGCTACACCTTC. Translated, it gives CASASYYGYTF.

The chain combines TRBV28 with TRBJ2-2, with 8 bases that match TRBD2. The CDR3 spans 15 residues. In germline, CDR1 is MDHEN, CDR2 SYDVKM. V was clipped by 7 bases and J by 3 bases; unmatched bases: 7. The CDR3 region has the DNA TGTGCCAGCACCATCAGCGGGAGCCACACCGGGGAGCTGTTTTTT. Its translation: CASTISGSHTGELFF.

This chain links TRBV5-1 with TRBJ2-1; no clear D. Trimming took off 1 base at V and 5 bases at J, with 19 bases between the two ends. CDR3 length: 17 residues. Germline V gives CDR1 SGHRS, CDR2 YFSETQ. The CDR3 DNA sequence: TGCGCCAGCAGCTTGCGTTTTGGGATGGGGTATGACAATGAGCAGTTCTTC. Translation gives CASSLRFGMGYDNEQFF.

V usage is TRBV6-1 and J usage is TRBJ2-1; the match to TRBD2 covers 7 bases. The J segment lost 7 bases and the V segment lost 3 bases, leaving 9 bases of the junction unmatched. The germline V gene encodes CDR1 MNHNS and CDR2 SASEGT. The length of the CDR3 is 15 residues. CDR3 sequence: CASSDRPLGRNEQFF. The DNA of the CDR3 is TGTGCCAGCAGTGATCGGCCCCTCGGGAGGAATGAGCAGTTCTTC.

This clone was observed a handful of times. The genes are TRBV7-2 and TRBJ2-1; the match to TRBD2 covers 7 bases. The CDR3 covers 17 residues. V lost 0 bases, J lost 4 bases, and 9 bases stayed unmatched. Germline CDR1 and CDR2: SGHTA and FQGNSA. This CDR3 reads CASSLAVAAGAYNEQFF. For the CDR3, the DNA is TGTGCCAGCAGCTTAGCCGTCGCGGCGGGAGCTTACAATGAGCAGTTCTTC.